One TCR beta chain is described in this entry. Its antigen is undetermined. The unexposed donors gave CD4+ T cells in about 2011-2018, prior to COVID-19. After about 10 days of culture, CD4+ T cells were isolated. Unexposed-donor CD4+ T cells were probed with SARS-CoV-2 S/N and four cold-coronavirus spikes, cells permitting. Cultures held under 2.5 million PBMCs per well with about 10 IU/ml IL-2. Fresh IL-2 medium replaced half the medium on days 3 and 7. These data come from a study of CD4 T cells in relation to SARS-CoV-2 and coronaviruses. Here immunoSEQ multiplex PCR was the method, and the copy in TCRdb shows in-frame clones only, minus some. The table has approximately 26,000 clones, around two thirds seen once. V lost 3 bases to trimming and J lost 4 bases; unmatched junction nucleotides: 4. The CDR3 totals 15 residues. Germline V lookup: CDR1 LNHDA, CDR2 SQIVND (reference sequence).

Material: CD4+ T cells from PBMCs, cultured in vitro. The receptor's source is a human donor in good health. V usage is TRBV19 and J usage is TRBJ2-2, with 8 bases lining up with TRBD1. Here the CDR3 DNA reads TGTGCCAGTAGTATGTCAGGGGGCCCCACCGGGGAGCTGTTTTTT. Translation: CASSMSGGPTGELFF. Together with reference TRBV19 and TRBJ2-2, the CDR3 gives the full variable domain: DGGITQSPKYLFRKEGQNVTLSCEQNLNHDAMYWYRQDPGQGLRLIYYSQIVNDFQKGDIAEGYSVSREKKESFPLTVTSAQKNPTAFYLCASSMSGGPTGELFFGEGSRLTVL.